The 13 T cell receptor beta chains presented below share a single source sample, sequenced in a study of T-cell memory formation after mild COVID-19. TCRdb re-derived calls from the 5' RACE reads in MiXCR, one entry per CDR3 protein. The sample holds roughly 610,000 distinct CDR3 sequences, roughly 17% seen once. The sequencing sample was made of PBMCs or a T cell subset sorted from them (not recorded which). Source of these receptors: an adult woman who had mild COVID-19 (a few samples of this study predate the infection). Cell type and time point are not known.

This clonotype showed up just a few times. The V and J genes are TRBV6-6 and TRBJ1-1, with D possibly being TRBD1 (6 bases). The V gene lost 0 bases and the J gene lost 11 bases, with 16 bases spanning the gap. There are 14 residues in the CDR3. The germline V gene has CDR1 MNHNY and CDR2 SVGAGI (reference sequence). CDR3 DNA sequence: TGTGCCAGCAGTTACTCCGAGGGGACACTTTCCGCTTTCTTT. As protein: CASSYSEGTLSAFF.

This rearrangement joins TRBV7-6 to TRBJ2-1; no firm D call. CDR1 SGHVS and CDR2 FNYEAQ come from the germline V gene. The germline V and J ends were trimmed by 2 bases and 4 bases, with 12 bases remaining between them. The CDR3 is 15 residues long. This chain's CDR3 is CASSLKRSIYNEQFF. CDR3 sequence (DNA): TGTGCCAGCAGCTTAAAGCGTTCGATTTACAATGAGCAGTTCTTC.

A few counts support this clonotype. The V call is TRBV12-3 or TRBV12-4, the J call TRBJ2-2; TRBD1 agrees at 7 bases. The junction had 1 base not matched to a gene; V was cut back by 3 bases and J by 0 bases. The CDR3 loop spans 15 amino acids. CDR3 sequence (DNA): TGTGCCAGCAGTTTTCAGGGGGCGAACACCGGGGAGCTGTTTTTT. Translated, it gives CASSFQGANTGELFF.

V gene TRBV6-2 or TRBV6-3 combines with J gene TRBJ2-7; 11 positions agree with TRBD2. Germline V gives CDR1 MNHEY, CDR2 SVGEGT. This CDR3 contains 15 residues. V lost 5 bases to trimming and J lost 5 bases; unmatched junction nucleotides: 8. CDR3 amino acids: CASSLRLAGLDEQYF. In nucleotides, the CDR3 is TGTGCCAGCAGTCTAAGACTAGCGGGATTGGACGAGCAGTACTTC.

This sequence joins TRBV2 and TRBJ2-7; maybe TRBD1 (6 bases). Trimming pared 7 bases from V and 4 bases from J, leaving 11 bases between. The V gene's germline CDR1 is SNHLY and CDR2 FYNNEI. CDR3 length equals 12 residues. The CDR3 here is CASKSGVYEQYF. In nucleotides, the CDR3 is TGTGCCAGCAAATCAGGGGTGTACGAGCAGTACTTC.

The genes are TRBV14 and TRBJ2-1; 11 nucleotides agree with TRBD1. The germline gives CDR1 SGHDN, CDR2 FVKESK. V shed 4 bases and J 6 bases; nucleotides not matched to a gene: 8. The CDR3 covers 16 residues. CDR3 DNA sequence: TGTGCCAGCAGCCCGTTCTTTGGGACAGGGGGCAATGAGCAGTTCTTC. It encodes CASSPFFGTGGNEQFF.

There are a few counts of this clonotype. CDR3 region: CASSALTSHRSSGNTIYF. The DNA for the CDR3 is TGCGCCAGCAGCGCCCTGACGAGTCACAGGTCGTCTGGAAACACCATATATTTT. The J gene is TRBJ1-3, the V gene TRBV5-1; a possible D gene is TRBD1 (5 bases). Germline V gene lookup returns CDR1 SGHRS and CDR2 YFSETQ. Trimming cost V 4 bases and J 1 base, with 21 bases left between them. This CDR3 comprises 18 residues.

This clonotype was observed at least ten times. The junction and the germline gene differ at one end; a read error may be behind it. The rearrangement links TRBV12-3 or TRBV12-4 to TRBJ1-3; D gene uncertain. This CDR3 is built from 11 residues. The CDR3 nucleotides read TGTGCCAGCAGCTTAGGAAACACCATATATTTT. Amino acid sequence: CASSLGNTIYF.

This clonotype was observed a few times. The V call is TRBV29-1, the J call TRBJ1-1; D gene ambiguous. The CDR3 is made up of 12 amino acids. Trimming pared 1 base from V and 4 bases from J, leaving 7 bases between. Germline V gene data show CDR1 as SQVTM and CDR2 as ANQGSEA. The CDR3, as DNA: TGCAGCGTTGAAGGATGGGGCACTGAAGCTTTCTTT. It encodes CSVEGWGTEAFF.

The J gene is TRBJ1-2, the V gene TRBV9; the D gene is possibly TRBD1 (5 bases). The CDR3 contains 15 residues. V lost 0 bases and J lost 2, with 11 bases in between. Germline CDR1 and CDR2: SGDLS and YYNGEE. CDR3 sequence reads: CASSVAVGTNYGYTF. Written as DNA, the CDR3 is TGTGCCAGCAGCGTAGCTGTAGGGACCAACTATGGCTACACCTTC.

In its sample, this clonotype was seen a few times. The CDR3 coding sequence is TGTGCCAGCAGCCGGCTTCCCGGGACAGGGTGGGAAGAGACCCAGTACTTC. This gives the protein CASSRLPGTGWEETQYF. This chain joins TRBV3-1 and TRBJ2-5; TRBD1 matches 9 bases. Germline values: CDR1 LGHDT, CDR2 YNNKEL (reference sequence). The trim removed 4 bases at V and 3 bases at J, leaving 12 bases unmatched. There are 17 residues in the CDR3.

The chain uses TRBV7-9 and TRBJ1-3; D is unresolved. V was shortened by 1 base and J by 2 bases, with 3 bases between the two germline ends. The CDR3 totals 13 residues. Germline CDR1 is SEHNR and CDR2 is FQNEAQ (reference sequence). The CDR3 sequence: CASSLEAGNTIYF. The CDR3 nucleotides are TGTGCCAGCAGCTTAGAAGCTGGAAACACCATATATTTT.

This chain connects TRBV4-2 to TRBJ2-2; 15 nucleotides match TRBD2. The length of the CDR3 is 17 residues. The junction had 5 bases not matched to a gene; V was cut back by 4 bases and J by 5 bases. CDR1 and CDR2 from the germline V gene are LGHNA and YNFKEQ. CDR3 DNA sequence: TGTGCCAGCAGCCCCTGGGGACTAGCGGGGGGAACCGGGGAGCTGTTTTTT. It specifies CASSPWGLAGGTGELFF.